This TCR beta chain was identified in a study of cytomegalovirus exposure and HLA in healthy donors. The PCR made use of 60 Vbeta and 13 Jbeta primers. Sequencing used immunoSEQ multiplex PCR; TCRdb keeps in-frame clones, though not all of them. The sample yields approximately 160,000 clones, about 77% seen once. This CDR3 is 13 amino acids long. Trimming cost V 9 bases and J 6 bases; bases outside gene matches: 6. Germline V gene data show CDR1 as SGHDN and CDR2 as FVKESK. Sequenced input: PBMCs. The V and J genes are TRBV14 and TRBJ2-1; 9 nucleotides agree with TRBD2. The source of this sequence is a woman aged 40 to 50 in good health and CMV-seropositive. CDR3 region: CASVAGAINEQFF. The CDR3 bases are TGTGCCAGTGTAGCGGGAGCGATCAATGAGCAGTTCTTC.